One and the same sample provided the 21 T cell receptor beta chains below, sequenced in a study of identical twins. TCRdb called the 5' RACE reads again in MiXCR, with one record for every CDR3 protein. The sample holds about 240,000 distinct CDR3 sequences, around 7.6% seen once. In addition, the sample was reused for a study of yellow fever vaccine responses in identical twins.

Sequenced: CD8+ T cells sorted from blood. These receptors all come from a woman aged 18 to 35 in good health.

The table lists this clonotype with a few counts. V usage is TRBV6-6 and J usage is TRBJ1-6; D is undetermined. Germline V gives CDR1 MNHNY, CDR2 SVGAGI (reference sequence). Trimming stripped 6 bases from V and 9 bases from J, with 12 bases between. The CDR3 length is 13 residues. The CDR3 here is CASSLNAGSPLHF. As DNA, the CDR3 is TGTGCCAGCAGCCTGAATGCTGGTTCACCCCTCCACTTT.

About this clonotype: One base away lies a much larger clone, so this may be a sequencing read error. This chain uses TRBV6-5 with TRBJ1-1; TRBD1 might be the D (5 bases). CDR1 MNHEY and CDR2 SVGAGI come from the germline V gene. The CDR3 loop spans 12 amino acids. The CDR3 coding sequence is TGTCCCAGCAGTTACGGGGACGGAGAAGCTTTCTTT. Residues: CPSSYGDGEAFF.

Here the CDR3 reads CSAGAGPVGEQYF. CDR3 nucleotide sequence: TGCAGCGCTGGGGCAGGGCCCGTCGGCGAGCAGTACTTC. The J gene is TRBJ2-7, the V gene TRBV29-1; a weak D match, TRBD1 (5 bases). Germline values: CDR1 SQVTM, CDR2 ANQGSEA. Trimming pared 7 bases from V and 6 bases from J, leaving 19 bases between. The CDR3 consists of 13 residues.

This clonotype was observed a few times. The rearrangement links TRBV7-9 to TRBJ2-7; 7 bases are shared with TRBD2. Germline V gene lookup returns CDR1 SEHNR and CDR2 FQNEAQ (reference sequence). The CDR3 is 16 amino acids. V was clipped by 5 bases and J by 6 bases; unmatched bases: 16. The CDR3 region is CASSPAGIGRRLEQYF. For the CDR3, the DNA is TGTGCCAGCAGCCCGGCCGGGATCGGGAGGCGCCTCGAGCAGTACTTC.

In this sample, this clonotype turned up many times. The chain joins TRBV20-1 to TRBJ2-1; D possibly uses TRBD1 or TRBD2 (5 bases each). The germline V gene encodes CDR1 DFQATT and CDR2 SNEGSKA (reference sequence). Between the trimmed V and J ends, which lost 6 bases and 7 bases, there was a span of 19 bases. The CDR3 length is 14 residues. CDR3 sequence (DNA): TGCAGTGCCCCGACCCGGGACGGCTTAAATGAGCAGTTCTTC. Protein: CSAPTRDGLNEQFF.

This clonotype has only a few counts. The gene calls are TRBV27 and TRBJ2-1, with 8 positions matching TRBD2. CDR3 size: 15 residues. Germline loops: CDR1 MNHEY, CDR2 SMNVEV (reference sequence). Losses at the gene ends were 6 bases for V and 0 bases for J; bases not matched to a gene: 4. This CDR3 is CASSSGGGSYNEQFF. CDR3 nucleotide sequence: TGTGCCAGCAGCTCGGGAGGGGGCTCCTACAATGAGCAGTTCTTC.

This clonotype was detected only a few times. One end of the junction is discordant with germline, which a read error may explain. The rearrangement joins TRBV3-1 to TRBJ2-1, with 10 bases matching TRBD1. Germline assignment: CDR1 LGHDT and CDR2 YNNKEL (reference sequence). The CDR3 has 16 amino acids. Here the CDR3 reads CASSHSRDRGHNEQSF. CDR3 nucleotide sequence: TGTGCCAGCAGCCATTCTCGAGACAGGGGGCATAATGAGCAGTCCTTC.

This clonotype was counted at least ten times. This chain uses TRBV3-1 with TRBJ2-7, with TRBD2 as a possible D gene (6 bases). There are 14 residues in the CDR3. The germline gives CDR1 LGHDT, CDR2 YNNKEL (reference sequence). Trimming removed 1 base from V and 0 bases from J, with 7 bases in between. The CDR3 coding sequence is TGTGCCAGCAGCCAAGTGGGAGGCTCCTACGAGCAGTACTTC. Protein sequence: CASSQVGGSYEQYF.

A few counts support this clonotype. The chain carries TRBV6-1 and TRBJ2-3, with 14 bases matching TRBD2. Germline assignment: CDR1 MNHNS and CDR2 SASEGT. V was pared by 6 bases and J by 6 bases, with 8 bases of the junction left unmatched. The CDR3 runs to 16 residues. CDR3 region: CASSPRLAGGPDTQYF. For the CDR3, the DNA is TGTGCCAGCAGCCCAAGACTAGCGGGGGGGCCGGATACGCAGTATTTT.

This clonotype appeared many times. The chain carries TRBV5-1 and TRBJ2-1; no definite D call. V lost 1 base and J lost 0, with 8 bases in between. Germline V gene lookup returns CDR1 SGHRS and CDR2 YFSETQ. The CDR3 runs to 15 residues. The CDR3 nucleotides read TGCGCCAGCAGCTTGAGGGCGGACTCCTACAATGAGCAGTTCTTC. Residues: CASSLRADSYNEQFF.

This clonotype was detected a few times. V gene TRBV4-1 combines with J gene TRBJ2-2; D is undetermined. Germline CDR1 reads MGHRA; CDR2 reads YSYEKL. This CDR3 spans 15 amino acids. V dropped 7 bases and J dropped 5 bases, with 17 bases sitting between them. CDR3 sequence reads: CASNINLGPTGELFF. CDR3 sequence (DNA): TGCGCCAGCAACATTAACCTCGGACCTACCGGGGAGCTGTTTTTT.

This chain joins TRBV7-8 and TRBJ1-5; D ambiguous. CDR3 length equals 12 residues. Deletions cut 2 bases from V and 7 bases from J, with 6 bases between. Germline V gene data show CDR1 as SGHVS and CDR2 as FQNEAQ. CDR3 residues: CASSLSSQPQHF. The CDR3 nucleotides are TGTGCCAGCAGCTTATCATCCCAGCCCCAGCATTTT. Full variable domain (outside the CDR3, taken from reference TRBV7-8 and TRBJ1-5): GAGVSQSPRYKVAKRGQDVALRCDPISGHVSLFWYQQALGQGPEFLTYFQNEAQLDKSGLPSDRFFAERPEGSVSTLKIQRTQQEDSAVYLCASSLSSQPQHFGDGTRLSIL.

The V and J genes are TRBV28 and TRBJ2-7; 9 bases are shared with TRBD2. Looked up from germline, CDR1 is MDHEN and CDR2 is SYDVKM. CDR3 length: 15 amino acids. V gave up 3 bases and J gave up 2 bases; unmatched junction bases: 5. The chain's CDR3 is CASSLIAGVTYEQYF. DNA for the CDR3: TGTGCCAGCAGTTTGATAGCGGGAGTAACCTACGAGCAGTACTTC.

This clonotype was found a few times. The chain is built from TRBV28 and TRBJ1-1; D might be TRBD1 (5 bases). CDR3 length: 14 amino acids. Germline assignment: CDR1 MDHEN and CDR2 SYDVKM. V shed 7 bases and J shed 6 bases, with 18 bases lying between them. As DNA, the CDR3 is TGTGCCAGCACCACCGATGGGGGGATATCTGAAGCTTTCTTT. As protein: CASTTDGGISEAFF.

This clonotype came up a few times. The V gene is TRBV25-1, the J gene TRBJ2-5; weak D call: TRBD1 (6 bases). This CDR3 is 14 amino acids long. The ends were cut back, 2 bases at V and 2 bases at J, with 9 bases in the middle. The germline CDR1 and CDR2 sequences are MGHDK and SYGVNS. The CDR3 loop reads CASSETGLQETQYF. CDR3 bases: TGTGCCAGCAGTGAAACAGGGTTGCAAGAGACCCAGTACTTC. Variable domain in full (rest from reference TRBV25-1 and TRBJ2-5): EADIYQTPRYLVIGTGKKITLECSQTMGHDKMYWYQQDPGMELHLIHYSYGVNSTEKGDLSSESTVSRIRTEHFPLTLESARPSHTSQYLCASSETGLQETQYFGPGTRLLVL.

This clonotype was observed a handful of times. The J gene is TRBJ2-3, the V gene TRBV20-1, with TRBD1 as a possible D gene (5 bases). The CDR3 extends over 15 amino acids. V lost 2 bases and J lost 0, with 12 bases in between. Germline CDR1 DFQATT, CDR2 SNEGSKA (reference sequence). Here the CDR3 DNA reads TGCAGTGCTAGACCACAGGAATCTAGCACAGATACGCAGTATTTT. As protein: CSARPQESSTDTQYF.

This clonotype was counted many times. The gene calls are TRBV27 and TRBJ2-1; 7 nucleotides match TRBD1. The germline gives CDR1 MNHEY, CDR2 SMNVEV (reference sequence). There are 14 residues in the CDR3. V lost 8 bases and J lost 0; bases outside the gene matches: 4. CDR3 protein: CASQDRYSYNEQFF. The CDR3 region has the DNA TGTGCCAGCCAGGACAGGTACTCCTACAATGAGCAGTTCTTC.

This clonotype was seen at least ten times. This chain links TRBV29-1 with TRBJ2-1; no firm D call. With 1 base removed from V and 7 bases from J, the gap between germline ends came to 5 bases. The CDR3 totals 11 residues. Germline V lookup: CDR1 SQVTM, CDR2 ANQGSEA. CDR3 residues: CSVEVWNEQFF. The CDR3 region has the DNA TGCAGCGTTGAAGTGTGGAATGAGCAGTTCTTC.

The chain links TRBV15 to TRBJ2-1; perhaps TRBD2 as D (7 bases). This CDR3 contains 13 residues. Trimming stripped 8 bases from V and 8 bases from J, with 16 bases between. CDR1 is LNHNV and CDR2 is YYDKDF in the germline V gene (reference sequence). CDR3 sequence reads: CATGGAMGDEQFF. CDR3 DNA sequence: TGTGCCACCGGGGGGGCCATGGGGGATGAGCAGTTCTTC. Variable domain in full (rest from reference TRBV15 and TRBJ2-1): DAMVIQNPRYQVTQFGKPVTLSCSQTLNHNVMYWYQQKSSQAPKLLFHYYDKDFNNEADTPDNFQSRRPNTSFCFLDIRSPGLGDTAMYLCATGGAMGDEQFFGPGTRLTVL.

The sample holds many counts of this clonotype. This chain uses TRBV2 with TRBJ2-3, with 7 bases lining up with TRBD1. Germline V gene sequence: CDR1 SNHLY, CDR2 FYNNEI. Trimming at V came to 3 bases and at J to 6 bases, leaving 3 bases not matched to a gene. This CDR3 contains 13 residues. CDR3 amino acids: CASSDGTADTQYF. CDR3 in DNA: TGTGCCAGCAGTGATGGGACAGCGGATACGCAGTATTTT.

In this sample, this clonotype turned up a few times. The chain is built from TRBV5-5 and TRBJ2-1; 8 nucleotides match TRBD2. Trimming cost V 0 bases and J 6 bases; bases outside gene matches: 5. The CDR3 consists of 15 residues. Germline lookup yields CDR1 SGHKS and CDR2 YYEKEE (reference sequence). The CDR3 reads CASSLEGLASNEQFF. The CDR3 DNA follows: TGTGCCAGCAGCTTGGAAGGACTAGCTTCCAATGAGCAGTTCTTC.